This record covers a single T cell receptor beta chain. Its antigen specificity is not known. Within one base of it there is no much larger clone, and no base qualities were kept. V and J lose 0 bases and 6 bases, and a span of 6 bases separates them. The CDR3 starts with the cysteine, ends with the phenylalanine, and has 12 residues. Just the 36-base CDR3 DNA is kept, in frame starting at base 1. Reading the germline V gene gives CDR1 SGDLS and CDR2 YYNGEE. Preparation of the library involved the immunoSEQ multiplex PCR assay. TCRdb re-hosts the immuneACCESS table, in-frame sequences only. Its copies lack some clones; in the studies checked, an unresolved V gene accounts for under half of them, and the cause for the rest is not known. Present in this sample are tens of thousands of clones, nearly 99% of which were seen just once. 0.2% to 0.25% of the sample belongs to the ten largest clones. This entry is derived from a study of technical replicates of blood from a few donors (dated by TCRdb to the late 2010s).

This TCR was recovered from a human donor in good health. The specimen sequenced was T cells isolated from PBMCs. Recombination connected TRBV9 to TRBJ1-2; a confident D gene designation cannot be given. The CDR3 region has the sequence CASSVGGDGYTF. The DNA sequence is TGTGCCAGCAGCGTAGGAGGAGATGGCTACACCTTC.